This entry concerns a single TCR beta chain. No antigen is known for it. The sample originates from a study of cytomegalovirus exposure and HLA in healthy donors. Looking at the study overall: It was reported in a later analysis that the 95 to 150 validation repertoires used the same platform as the approximately 670 first-cohort repertoires.

Generated by immunoSEQ multiplex PCR, the TCRdb table keeps only in-frame clones and is missing some. The sample lists tens of thousands of clones, 93% occurring once. Overall study results and limits: CMV antigen specificity was confirmed in vitro for a few CMV-associated chains. The study listed approximately 170 cytomegalovirus-associated TCR beta chains.

V was trimmed by 5 bases and J by 4 bases, leaving 14 bases between them. The CDR3 extends over 14 amino acids. Germline lookup yields CDR1 SGHAT and CDR2 FQNNGV. The source material was PBMCs. The rearrangement links TRBV11-2 to TRBJ1-1; D perhaps matches TRBD1 (6 bases). The clonotype was recovered from a young woman in good health and CMV-seronegative. This CDR3 is CASSVARGVTEAFF. In nucleotides, the CDR3 is TGTGCCAGCAGCGTGGCCAGGGGAGTCACTGAAGCTTTCTTT.